The 15 T cell receptor beta chains in this list originate from one sample, sequenced in a study of shared clonotypes between healthy human individuals (dated by TCRdb to the early 2020s). CD8 naive samples were obtained by positive selection for CCR7 among CD45RO-negative cells, yielding a CD45RA+CCR7+ population from which TemRA cells were excluded. Receptor libraries were prepared by the immunoSEQ multiplex PCR assay. TCRdb limited this immuneACCESS table to in-frame rearrangements with V and J called. A share of clones is missing; checked studies link under half to unresolved V genes, and the rest is unexplained. The sample contains 1.5 million to 2.5 million clones, just under 95% of them found a single time. Jointly, the top ten make up more than 0.95% of the sample. The specimen was naive CD8+ T cells sorted from blood. The cell subset or site label here, explained by the study, means: CD45RA+CCR7+. Receptors were obtained from a man aged 18 to 29 in good health.

The J gene is TRBJ1-2, the V gene TRBV29-1; unclear D gene. This CDR3 is built from 11 residues. Trimming removed 4 bases at V and 5 bases at J, with 8 bases between. Germline V gene sequence: CDR1 SQVTM, CDR2 ANQGSEA. The CDR3 region is CSVVWGYGYTF. In nucleotides, the CDR3 is TGCAGCGTTGTTTGGGGTTATGGCTACACCTTC.

The V gene is TRBV4-3, the J gene TRBJ2-4, with 7 positions matching TRBD2. CDR3 size: 12 residues. Germline loops: CDR1 LGHNA, CDR2 YSLEER. V shed 3 bases and J 10 bases; nucleotides not matched to a gene: 3. DNA for the CDR3: TGCGCCAGCAGCCACTTGGGGGGGATTCAGTACTTC. It yields the protein CASSHLGGIQYF.

The chain employs TRBV4-1 and TRBJ2-3; 9 bases line up with TRBD2. Germline V lookup: CDR1 MGHRA, CDR2 YSYEKL. V was pared by 1 base and J by 2 bases, with 4 bases of the junction left unmatched. This CDR3 contains 16 residues. CDR3 sequence: CASSQAPGLATDTQYF. As DNA, the CDR3 is TGCGCCAGCAGCCAAGCCCCGGGACTAGCCACAGATACGCAGTATTTT.

The V call is TRBV7-9, the J call TRBJ2-6, with D tentatively TRBD1 (6 bases). Germline CDR1 and CDR2: SEHNR and FQNEAQ (reference sequence). The CDR3 is made up of 17 amino acids. V lost 4 bases, J lost 2 bases, and 15 bases lay in between. The CDR3 DNA sequence: TGTGCCAGCAGCTCTGCCTTACAGGGTACTGGGGCCAACGTCCTGACTTTC. This gives the protein CASSSALQGTGANVLTF.

The rearrangement links TRBV5-1 to TRBJ2-2, with 14 positions matching TRBD2. Germline lookup yields CDR1 SGHRS and CDR2 YFSETQ. The length of the CDR3 is 15 residues. Losses at the gene ends were 4 bases for V and 8 bases for J; bases not matched to a gene: 4. The CDR3 sequence: CASSGGTSGSGELFF. The CDR3 bases are TGCGCCAGCAGCGGCGGGACTAGCGGGAGTGGGGAGCTGTTTTTT.

The chain has TRBV10-2 and TRBJ2-3; 8 positions agree with TRBD2. This CDR3 comprises 16 residues. Unmatched junction bases numbered 6, after V lost 2 bases and J lost 2 bases. CDR1 is WSHSY, CDR2 SAAADI, per germline. The CDR3 coding sequence is TGCGCCAGCAGTGAGACACCGGGACTAGACACAGATACGCAGTATTTT. It codes for CASSETPGLDTDTQYF.

This sequence joins TRBV30 and TRBJ1-4; a possible D gene is TRBD1 (5 bases). Germline values: CDR1 GTSNPN, CDR2 SVGIG (reference sequence). V was cut by 0 bases and J by 13 bases, with 12 bases left in between. The CDR3 is 12 residues long. The CDR3 bases are TGTGCCTGGAGTGTAGGGGCAGGTCTACTGTTTTTT. Protein product: CAWSVGAGLLFF.

This CDR3 reads CASRTLAGGNDEQYF. For the CDR3, the DNA is TGTGCCAGCAGAACCCTAGCGGGGGGTAACGACGAGCAGTACTTC. The chain links TRBV6-6 to TRBJ2-7, with TRBD2 matching 11 bases. Germline CDR1 reads MNHNY; CDR2 reads SVGAGI (reference sequence). After removal of 6 bases from V and 5 bases from J, the junction contained 9 bases not matched to a gene. CDR3 length: 15 residues.

The rearrangement uses TRBV7-9 and TRBJ2-5; no clear D gene. The CDR3 is 15 amino acids. V gave up 2 bases and J gave up 4 bases, with 14 bases separating them. Per germline, CDR1 SEHNR and CDR2 FQNEAQ (reference sequence). CDR3 region: CASSLLGAVAETQYF. Here the CDR3 DNA reads TGTGCCAGCAGCTTACTAGGAGCCGTAGCAGAGACCCAGTACTTC.

The CDR3 region has the DNA TGTGCCAGCCACTGGGACTTTGAAGAGACCCAGTACTTC. Translation gives CASHWDFEETQYF. This chain joins TRBV7-9 and TRBJ2-5; D is possibly TRBD2 (6 bases). V gave up 8 bases and J gave up 3 bases, with 13 bases separating them. Germline values: CDR1 SEHNR, CDR2 FQNEAQ (reference sequence). The CDR3 extends over 13 amino acids. The variable domain in full, with the rest retrieved from reference TRBV7-9 and TRBJ2-5, is DTGVSQNPRHKITKRGQNVTFRCDPISEHNRLYWYRQTLGQGPEFLTYFQNEAQLEKSRLLSDRFSAERPKGSFSTLEIQRTEQGDSAMYLCASHWDFEETQYFGPGTRLLVL.

V gene TRBV6-1 combines with J gene TRBJ2-7; 7 nucleotides line up with TRBD1. The CDR3 consists of 17 residues. Germline assignment: CDR1 MNHNS and CDR2 SASEGT. J was trimmed by 5 bases and V by 2 bases; bases with no gene match: 15. The DNA for the CDR3 is TGTGCCAGCAGTGAATCCGTACGGACAGGCCCCCATGACGAGCAGTACTTC. Residues: CASSESVRTGPHDEQYF.

The gene calls are TRBV5-1 and TRBJ2-7; 15 nucleotides agree with TRBD2. Germline assignment: CDR1 SGHRS and CDR2 YFSETQ. Trimming cost V 3 bases and J 5 bases; bases outside gene matches: 3. This CDR3 has 15 amino acids. The CDR3 loop reads CASSSGTSGGNEQYF. The DNA of the CDR3 is TGCGCCAGCAGCTCCGGGACTAGCGGGGGGAACGAGCAGTACTTC.

The genes are TRBV10-2 and TRBJ1-1; 7 nucleotides line up with TRBD1. The V segment lost 10 bases and the J segment 0 bases; nucleotides outside the gene matches: 5. This CDR3 contains 13 residues. CDR1 and CDR2 from the germline V gene are WSHSY and SAAADI. The chain's CDR3 is CATQGQMNTEAFF. CDR3 nucleotides: TGCGCCACCCAGGGACAGATGAACACTGAAGCTTTCTTT.

In nucleotides, the CDR3 is TGTGCCAGCAGTCTAGCCGGGACCACAGATACGCAGTATTTT. Amino acids: CASSLAGTTDTQYF. This sequence joins TRBV28 and TRBJ2-3; either TRBD1 or TRBD2 may supply D (5 bases each). V was clipped by 5 bases and J by 2 bases, with 11 bases between them. This CDR3 has 14 residues. Germline V gene data show CDR1 as MDHEN and CDR2 as SYDVKM.

The gene calls are TRBV11-3 and TRBJ2-3, with 11 bases lining up with TRBD2. Germline assignment: CDR1 SGHNT and CDR2 YENEEA. This CDR3 has 15 residues. V was clipped by 5 bases and J by 1 base; unmatched bases: 2. The CDR3: CASSPSGGRTDTQYF. The DNA of the CDR3 is TGTGCCAGCAGCCCTAGCGGGGGGCGCACAGATACGCAGTATTTT.